The 19 T cell receptor beta chains below all came from one sample that was sequenced in a study of blood T cells in healthy people across ages. Primers used in a second PCR of about 7 to 12 cycles were a sample-barcoded 5' primer and a J-beta primer mix. TCRdb redid the calling of the 5' RACE reads with MiXCR, one entry per CDR3 protein. In the table there are under 2,000,000 distinct CDR3 sequences, 49% of which are singletons. The material sequenced was blood. The receptors come from a woman aged 40 to 50 in good health.

Comments on this clonotype: The DNA is omitted, as the CDR3 cannot be located on it reliably, and the CDR3 follows TCRdb's listing. This rearrangement joins TRBV21-1 to TRBJ2-7; the table's D call of TRBD1 was not tested on the DNA. TRBV21-1 is assigned pseudogene status. The CDR3 numbers 16 amino acids, ends counted. The chain's CDR3 is CASSKVVGTGAYEQYF.

The chain joins TRBV6-1 to TRBJ1-2, with unresolved D. Germline CDR1 reads MNHNS; CDR2 reads SASEGT. V gave up 9 bases and J gave up 0 bases, with 11 bases separating them. The CDR3 runs 13 residues. CDR3 loop: CARRSSANYGYTF. CDR3 DNA: TGTGCCAGGCGGTCCTCTGCTAACTATGGCTACACCTTC.

The gene calls are TRBV28 and TRBJ2-1; 9 bases are a match to TRBD2. Unmatched junction bases numbered 8, after V lost 6 bases and J lost 8 bases. The CDR3 is 14 amino acids. CDR1 and CDR2 (germline): MDHEN, SYDVKM. Here the CDR3 reads CASRAGGPKDEQFF. The CDR3 bases are TGTGCCAGCAGGGCGGGAGGGCCTAAGGATGAGCAGTTCTTC.

This chain links TRBV3-1 with TRBJ1-2, with 9 positions matching TRBD1. The CDR3 extends over 15 amino acids. Germline V gene data show CDR1 as LGHDT and CDR2 as YNNKEL (reference sequence). The J segment lost 7 bases and the V segment lost 6 bases, leaving 12 bases of the junction unmatched. The CDR3 DNA reads TGTGCCAGCAGGCAACAGGGACAGGGTATTGCTGGCTACACCTTC. Its translation is CASRQQGQGIAGYTF.

This rearrangement joins TRBV19 to TRBJ2-1, with 7 bases lining up with TRBD1. After removal of 6 bases from V and 8 bases from J, the junction contained 10 bases not matched to a gene. The CDR3 consists of 14 residues. Germline V gives CDR1 LNHDA, CDR2 SQIVND (reference sequence). The CDR3 DNA is TGTGCCAGTAGATTACAGGGGTCTGGCGATGAGCAGTTCTTC. It specifies CASRLQGSGDEQFF.

This sequence joins TRBV4-3 and TRBJ1-1; D is undetermined. From germline, CDR1 is LGHNA and CDR2 YSLEER. Trimming removed 4 bases at V and 0 bases at J, with 15 bases between. The CDR3 runs 16 residues. The CDR3 reads CASSRIDGEVNTEAFF. As DNA, the CDR3 is TGCGCCAGCAGCCGTATAGATGGGGAGGTGAACACTGAAGCTTTCTTT.

The chain links TRBV10-3 to TRBJ2-5; TRBD2 agrees at 8 bases. This CDR3 has 14 residues. Losses at the gene ends were 6 bases for V and 1 base for J; bases not matched to a gene: 4. Per the germline V gene, CDR1 is ENHRY and CDR2 is SYGVKD. The CDR3 sequence is CAISRSGSQETQYF. CDR3 bases: TGTGCCATCAGCCGGAGCGGGAGCCAAGAGACCCAGTACTTC.

This clonotype was detected only a few times. The rearrangement joins TRBV13 to TRBJ1-1, with D perhaps TRBD1 (5 bases). The CDR3 totals 11 residues. Trimming removed 8 bases from V and 4 bases from J, with 8 bases in between. Germline values: CDR1 PRHDT, CDR2 FYEKMQ (reference sequence). The CDR3 protein is CASGGATEAFF. CDR3 nucleotides: TGTGCCAGCGGGGGAGCCACTGAAGCTTTCTTT.

The chain couples TRBV2 to TRBJ2-5; D call uncertain. The V end lost 8 bases, the J end lost 5 bases, and 9 bases lay between the germline ends. Germline values: CDR1 SNHLY, CDR2 FYNNEI. CDR3 length equals 11 residues. CDR3 region: CASQPRETQYF. CDR3 DNA: TGTGCCAGCCAACCGAGGGAGACCCAGTACTTC.

This clonotype has only a few counts. The chain combines TRBV28 with TRBJ2-5; D is possibly TRBD2 (6 bases). The CDR3 runs 16 residues. Germline CDR1 MDHEN, CDR2 SYDVKM. Trimming stripped 4 bases from V and 2 bases from J, with 17 bases between. The CDR3 sequence: CASSSSPASGQETQYF. CDR3 nucleotides: TGTGCCAGCAGTTCCTCCCCGGCAAGCGGGCAAGAGACCCAGTACTTC. The whole variable domain, remainder taken from reference TRBV28 and TRBJ2-5, is DVKVTQSSRYLVKRTGEKVFLECVQDMDHENMFWYRQDPGLGLRLIYFSYDVKMKEKGDIPEGYSVSREKKERFSLILESASTNQTSMYLCASSSSPASGQETQYFGPGTRLLVL.

This chain's CDR3 is CASSLSSGDRGLETQYF. In DNA, the CDR3 is TGTGCCAGCAGTTTATCGTCGGGGGACAGGGGGCTGGAGACCCAGTACTTC. The chain is built from TRBV27 and TRBJ2-5, with TRBD1 matching 12 bases. The CDR3 consists of 17 residues. Germline lookup yields CDR1 MNHEY and CDR2 SMNVEV (reference sequence). Germline trimming cut 0 bases from V and 5 bases from J; bases unmatched to any gene: 7.

There are a few counts of this clonotype. The CDR3 sequence is CASSQARRVGKNIQYF. CDR3 DNA sequence: TGTGCCAGCAGCCAAGCTAGGAGGGTCGGCAAAAACATTCAGTACTTC. The V call is TRBV3-1, the J call TRBJ2-4; possible D gene TRBD2, 6 bases. The CDR3 runs to 16 residues. Trimming left V 1 base short and J 3 bases short, with 13 bases between. Germline CDR1 reads LGHDT; CDR2 reads YNNKEL (reference sequence).

This clonotype turned up a few times. The rearrangement links TRBV3-1 to TRBJ2-7, with 7 bases matching TRBD1. V shed 4 bases, J shed 3 bases, and the junction held 9 bases outside the gene matches. Germline lookup yields CDR1 LGHDT and CDR2 YNNKEL (reference sequence). This CDR3 has 15 residues. This chain's CDR3 is CASSRTDRANYEQYF. The CDR3 nucleotides are TGTGCCAGCAGCCGTACTGACAGGGCCAACTACGAGCAGTACTTC.

The chain recombines TRBV6-1 with TRBJ1-5, with TRBD1 identical over 12 bases. CDR3 length: 17 amino acids. Per the germline V gene, CDR1 is MNHNS and CDR2 is SASEGT. J gave up 6 bases and V 7 bases, and 13 bases lay outside the gene matches. The chain's CDR3 is CASIPGQGARVAQPQHF. The DNA for the CDR3 is TGTGCCAGCATCCCGGGACAGGGGGCAAGAGTTGCTCAGCCCCAGCATTTT.

The chain uses TRBV7-9 and TRBJ2-2, with 7 positions matching TRBD1. V shed 5 bases and J 4 bases; nucleotides not matched to a gene: 10. Germline V gives CDR1 SEHNR, CDR2 FQNEAQ (reference sequence). The length of the CDR3 is 16 residues. CDR3 region: CASSPGQIYGTGELFF. The DNA for the CDR3 is TGTGCCAGCAGCCCGGGACAGATCTATGGCACCGGGGAGCTGTTTTTT.

The chain employs TRBV25-1 and TRBJ1-4; 7 bases are shared with TRBD1. The CDR3 sequence is 15 residues long. Germline loops: CDR1 MGHDK, CDR2 SYGVNS. With V trimmed by 1 base and J by 10 bases, 9 bases remained unmatched. The CDR3: CASSEFTGVLGKLFF. The CDR3 coding sequence is TGTGCCAGCAGTGAATTCACAGGGGTTCTGGGAAAACTGTTTTTT.

This clonotype was found a few times. This chain joins TRBV20-1 and TRBJ2-7; D may be TRBD1 (6 bases). The germline gives CDR1 DFQATT, CDR2 SNEGSKA (reference sequence). V dropped 3 bases and J dropped 0 bases, with 15 bases sitting between them. CDR3 length equals 15 residues. The CDR3 DNA reads TGCAGTGCTAGTCGGAGACAGGCTAGCTCCTACGAGCAGTACTTC. Its translation: CSASRRQASSYEQYF.

This sequence joins TRBV5-1 and TRBJ2-1; D tentatively reads TRBD1 or TRBD2 (5 bases each). Between the trimmed V and J ends, which lost 0 bases and 6 bases, there was a span of 19 bases. This CDR3 spans 17 amino acids. The germline gives CDR1 SGHRS, CDR2 YFSETQ. DNA for the CDR3: TGCGCCAGCAGCTTGGGCTCGGGACGGCCCTCCACCAATGAGCAGTTCTTC. It yields the protein CASSLGSGRPSTNEQFF. The full variable domain, rest sourced from reference TRBV5-1 and TRBJ2-1, is KAGVTQTPRYLIKTRGQQVTLSCSPISGHRSVSWYQQTPGQGLQFLFEYFSETQRNKGNFPGRFSGRQFSNSRSEMNVSTLELGDSALYLCASSLGSGRPSTNEQFFGPGTRLTVL.

The chain couples TRBV15 to TRBJ2-7, with D maybe TRBD2 (7 bases). The CDR3 covers 15 residues. V was pared by 2 bases and J by 4 bases, with 15 bases between. Per the germline V gene, CDR1 is LNHNV and CDR2 is YYDKDF (reference sequence). The DNA of the CDR3 is TGTGCCACCAGCAGACACAGGGAGGGAGGATACGAGCAGTACTTC. Its translation is CATSRHREGGYEQYF. Drawing the rest from reference TRBV15 and TRBJ2-7, the complete variable domain is DAMVIQNPRYQVTQFGKPVTLSCSQTLNHNVMYWYQQKSSQAPKLLFHYYDKDFNNEADTPDNFQSRRPNTSFCFLDIRSPGLGDTAMYLCATSRHREGGYEQYFGPGTRLTVT.